This T cell receptor (beta chain) was captured by sequencing in a study of CD8+ T cells in alopecia areata (dated by TCRdb to about 2018). Some background on the complete study: In both human patients and the C3H/HeJ mouse model, the study applied high-throughput TCRbeta sequencing to look at T cell clonal expansion in alopecia areata. On the human side, TCRbeta sequencing was run on scalp tissue and on sorted CD4+ and CD8+ peripheral blood T cells from healthy controls and from alopecia areata patients with either patchy or totalis/universalis disease. Scalp clonality was compared across normal scalp (n=4), patchy alopecia areata scalp (n=8), and alopecia totalis/universalis scalp (n=8). RNA was extracted with the PAXgene miRNA kit for fixed scalp, the miRNeasy kit for PBMCs, and the RNeasy kit for mouse skin. immunoSEQ multiplex PCR using 35 Vbeta forward primers and 13 Jbeta reverse primers was used to amplify TCRbeta CDR3 regions. Overall study outcomes, separate from this receptor: Lesional scalp, especially in alopecia totalis/universalis, showed higher clonality and more expanded CD8+ clones than normal scalp, suggesting antigenic drive. Unlike mouse skin, where gammadelta T cells dominate, normal human skin contains resident alphabeta T cells that get sequenced too, which complicates analysis of the scalp TCR repertoire. Compared with mice, TCR sequences shared between patients were less clear, possibly partly because of HLA diversity across the patient population.

Lesional scalp punch biopsies and peripheral blood were collected from alopecia areata patients. PBMCs were isolated by density centrifugation and stained for CD3, CD4 and CD8, after which CD4+ and CD8+ T cells were sorted on a FACSAria. Alopecia areata patients who were not treated were recruited through a multicenter biomarker study. For five biomarker-study patients, blood CD8+ T cells were further sorted into NKG2D-low and NKG2D-high fractions. The CDR3 numbers 12 residues from cysteine through phenylalanine. Just CDR3 DNA is preserved here, 36 bases in frame from base 1. From the germline V gene, CDR1 is SGHDT and CDR2 is YYEEEE. V lost 5 bases and J lost 3 bases, and the count of bases not matched to a germline gene is 1. Library preparation was by the immunoSEQ multiplex PCR assay. RNA was extracted from all samples and reverse transcribed into cDNA as template for TCR sequencing. First-strand cDNA was synthesized with SuperScript III using a 2:1 mix of oligo-dT and random hexamers. Amplification bias was assessed with a synthetic immune receptor repertoire, and residual bias was removed computationally. Per the original workflow: Raw reads were preprocessed to remove errors, and CDR3 was defined by IMGT conventions from the conserved cysteine to phenylalanine. Clonality was computed as 1 minus the Shannon entropy, with the entropy normalized by log2 of the number of productive unique TCRs. CD4 or CD8 identity of scalp clones was inferred by cross-referencing scalp TCRbeta sequences with sorted blood CD4 and CD8 repertoires. Drawn from immuneACCESS, this table holds only the in-frame rearrangements with V and J called that TCRdb kept. Clones are partly lost; checked studies trace under half to an unresolved V gene and leave the rest unexplained. Clone size and the V and J calls come from that table; the DNA yielded D and trimming. Within this sample are around 80,000 clones, with just over 50% of them counted one time only. The top ten hold approximately 5.7% of the sample.

This clone was observed a few times. There is no known antigen for this receptor. A much larger clone sits a single nucleotide away, making a read error possible. The sample has other DNA sequences that encode this CDR3 too. The clonotype was recovered from a human donor with alopecia areata. The V gene is TRBV5-6 and the J gene is TRBJ2-5; TRBD2 lines up with 7 middle nucleotides. The specimen sequenced was NKG2D-high CD8+ T cells sorted from blood. The label giving this sample's cell subset or site can be read as: sorted CD8+ NKG2D-high blood T cells. CDR3 sequence: CASSGGEETQYF. The nucleotides are TGTGCCAGCAGTGGGGGGGAAGAGACCCAGTACTTC.